These T cell receptor beta chains were read from a single sample in a study of CD8+ T cells in alopecia areata. The assay was immunoSEQ multiplex PCR, and TCRdb's table has in-frame clones only and misses some. The sample holds some 200,000 clones, around three fifths seen once. This specimen was CD4+ T cells sorted from blood, taken at week 0. Every receptor here comes from a human donor with alopecia areata. The conserved cysteine and the conserved F or W are not part of the CDR3 here. Fields, in order: V gene, J gene, CDR3 protein.

v_call: TRBV2; j_call: TRBJ1-4; cdr3_aa: ASTPTDATNEKLF
v_call: TRBV5-1; j_call: TRBJ2-7; cdr3_aa: ASSTGTAYEQY
v_call: TRBV5-1; j_call: TRBJ2-1; cdr3_aa: ASSSGGQVHNEQF
v_call: TRBV9; j_call: TRBJ2-2; cdr3_aa: ASSALEMAGELF
v_call: TRBV19; j_call: TRBJ2-7; cdr3_aa: ASSSSYEQY
v_call: TRBV30; j_call: TRBJ1-6; cdr3_aa: AWRSLGQDNSPLH
v_call: TRBV5-1; j_call: TRBJ2-7; cdr3_aa: ASSVGQDYEQY
v_call: TRBV29-1; j_call: TRBJ2-7; cdr3_aa: SVGGLATYEQY
v_call: TRBV19; j_call: TRBJ1-1; cdr3_aa: ASSWQKNTEAF
v_call: TRBV30; j_call: TRBJ1-6; cdr3_aa: AWSAVKSPLH
v_call: TRBV15; j_call: TRBJ1-5; cdr3_aa: ATTLGQSHQPQH
v_call: TRBV7-9; j_call: TRBJ2-6; cdr3_aa: ASSPSGTGISGANVLT
v_call: TRBV7-2; j_call: TRBJ2-2; cdr3_aa: ASSSLWTGELF